This T cell receptor gamma chain came from a study of intestinal T cells in coeliac disease (dated by TCRdb to the early 2020s). In the study overall: In the TRG cohort, the mean age of coeliac patients was roughly 15 years compared with about 59 years for controls, so the coeliac patients were much younger than the controls. Duodenal biopsies from fewer than 40 coeliac disease patients and under 25 non-coeliac controls made up a second, larger TCR-gamma (TRG) cohort. In the TCR-delta (TRD) cohort, there were duodenal biopsies from some eleven coeliac disease patients and some eleven non-coeliac controls. The full study reports these points: Age was significantly different between the coeliac and control groups, but splitting the analysis by age did not give a significant classification. FFPE-derived DNA was found to be relatively degraded, and loss of a proportion of TCR sequences in each sample was likely caused by this degradation. In training, clustering based on TRD kmers put all 22 biopsies in the right class, and the reported leave-one-out accuracy was over 80%. There was no way to tell repeated CDR3 amino acid sequences apart from PCR duplicates. Of some 54 biopsies, about 50 (94.4%) were correctly classified by TRG clustering, and a leave-one-out accuracy of approximately 90% was reported.

Genomic DNA was extracted with the QIAamp DNA FFPE tissue kit from ten 5-um FFPE scrolls per case. To test whether coeliac disease can be classified from the TCR repertoire, the study used fully anonymised formalin-fixed paraffin-embedded duodenal biopsies that were not needed for diagnosis. A word on this clone: Which antigen it targets is not known. Base qualities are not provided; no much larger clone lies one nucleotide away.

Including cysteine and phenylalanine, the CDR3 has 12 amino acids. Of all the DNA, just the CDR3 is kept, 36 bases in frame from base 1. Per the germline V gene, VENAVY is the CDR1 and YDSYNSRV is the CDR2. Libraries were prepared through multiplex PCR. The sequencer was an Ion Torrent PGM. The LymphoTrack kit, which has primers carrying Illumina adapters, was used to amplify TRG repertoires from approximately 210 ng of biopsy DNA. After purification with AMPure XP beads and quantification on a 2100 Bioanalyzer, the TRG amplicons were pooled in equimolar amounts. Sequencing of TRG libraries was performed on an Ion PGM instrument. In the source study's methods: FastX removed reads in which more than 10% of nucleotides fell below the per-patient third-quartile quality score. Reads were aligned with IMGT/HighV-QUEST to assign V, D and J genes, identify CDR3 regions and assess functionality. Sequences were converted to amino acids, and every sequence predicted to be non-functional was removed. CDR3s were split into kmers, with and without positional annotation; kmer frequencies underwent PCA, and samples were clustered using all 1023 combinations of PCs 1-10. Leave-one-out cross-validation was used to validate the classification, with parameters re-optimised on the remaining samples in each round. Using the vegan R package, Shannon diversity was calculated from repeated random subsamples whose size matched the lowest read count. Clonotypes were called again by TCRdb from the public reads via CATT, and duplicate nucleotide sequences were then merged into one entry. The V and J calls, along with clone size, are taken from TCRdb and not from the paper's own processing. This sample has 550 to 850 gamma-chain clones in its table, and around 47% of those were observed once. Of the sample, over 20% is held by the ten largest clones.

Recombination joined TRGV8 with TRGJ1 or TRGJ2. This receptor was identified in a human donor with celiac disease. Sample: a duodenal biopsy. The nucleotides read TGTGCACCTGGGATGGATTATTATAAGAAACTCTTT. Its translation is CAPGMDYYKKLF.